The 2 T cell receptor beta chains presented below share a single source sample, sequenced in a study of cytomegalovirus exposure and HLA in healthy donors (dated by TCRdb to 2016 to 2017). The method was the immunoSEQ multiplex PCR assay. For the multiplex PCR, a mixture combining 60 forward primers for TCR Vbeta segments and 13 reverse primers for TCR Jbeta segments was used. TCRdb holds this immuneACCESS table with in-frame rearrangements only. Some clones are missing; in checked studies, unresolved V genes explain under half, and the rest has no known cause. Counted in this sample were approximately 110,000 clones; about 73% of them appeared once. The ten biggest clones cover approximately 4.1% of the sample. Sequenced input: PBMCs. The receptors here all came from a woman in her forties in good health and CMV-seronegative.

This clone showed up just a few times. This chain links TRBV5-8 with TRBJ2-7; 7 nucleotides align to TRBD1. The CDR3 contains 13 residues. After removal of 3 bases from V and 2 bases from J, the junction contained 2 bases not matched to a gene. Germline assignment: CDR1 SGHTS and CDR2 YDEGEE. CDR3 nucleotides: TGTGCCAGCAGCTGGACAGGCGCCTACGAGCAGTACTTC. The encoded protein is CASSWTGAYEQYF.

Only a few counts were recorded for this clone. This chain uses TRBV5-1 with TRBJ2-5; 7 positions agree with TRBD1. The germline V gene encodes CDR1 SGHRS and CDR2 YFSETQ. This CDR3 is built from 15 residues. V shed 4 bases and J 2 bases; nucleotides not matched to a gene: 8. The CDR3 nucleotides read TGCGCCAGCAGCGAAACACAGGGGCGACAAGAGACCCAGTACTTC. It yields the protein CASSETQGRQETQYF. Variable domain in full (rest from reference TRBV5-1 and TRBJ2-5): KAGVTQTPRYLIKTRGQQVTLSCSPISGHRSVSWYQQTPGQGLQFLFEYFSETQRNKGNFPGRFSGRQFSNSRSEMNVSTLELGDSALYLCASSETQGRQETQYFGPGTRLLVL.